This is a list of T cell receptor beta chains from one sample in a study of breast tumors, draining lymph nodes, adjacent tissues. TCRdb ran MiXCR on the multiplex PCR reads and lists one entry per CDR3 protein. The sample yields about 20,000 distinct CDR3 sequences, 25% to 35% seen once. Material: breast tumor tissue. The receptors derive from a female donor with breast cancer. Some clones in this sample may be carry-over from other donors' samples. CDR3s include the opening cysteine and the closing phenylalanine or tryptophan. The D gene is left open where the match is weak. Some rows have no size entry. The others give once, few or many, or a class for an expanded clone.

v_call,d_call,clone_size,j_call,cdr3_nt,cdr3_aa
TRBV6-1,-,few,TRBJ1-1,TGTGCCAGCAGACAAGGATACTCGAACACTGAAGCTTTCTTT,CASRQGYSNTEAFF
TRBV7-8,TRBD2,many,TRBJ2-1,TGTGCCAGCAGCGTATCTCCCGCGGGACTAGTCATCTACAATGAGCAGTTCTTC,CASSVSPAGLVIYNEQFF
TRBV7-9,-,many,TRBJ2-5,TGTGCCAGCAGCTATCCGGGGGCCGTAGAGACCCAGTACTTC,CASSYPGAVETQYF
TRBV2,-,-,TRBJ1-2,TGTGCCAGCAGAAAGAATATGAGGGAGGTCGACGGCTACACCTTC,CASRKNMREVDGYTF
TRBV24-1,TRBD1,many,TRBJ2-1,TGTGCCACCAGCCCTAGGGGACAGAGAAACAATGAGCAGTTCTTC,CATSPRGQRNNEQFF
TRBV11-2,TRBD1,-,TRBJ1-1,TGTGCCAGCAGCTTAGTACAGGGGGGGAACACTGAAGCTTTCTTT,CASSLVQGGNTEAFF
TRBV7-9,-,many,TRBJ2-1,TGTGCCAGCAGCTTAGTGGGGAGGGGGCGGTTCAATGAGCAGTTCTTC,CASSLVGRGRFNEQFF
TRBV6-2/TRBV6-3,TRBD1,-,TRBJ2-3,TGTGCCAGCAGAACCGGGACAGGGTCCGATACGCAGTATTTT,CASRTGTGSDTQYF
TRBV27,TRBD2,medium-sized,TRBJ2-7,TGTGCCAGCGGTCTAGACGGGACTAGCTTATCCTACGAGCAGTACTTC,CASGLDGTSLSYEQYF
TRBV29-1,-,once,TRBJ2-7,TGCAGCCCTGACCGGACCCCGTCCTACGAGCAGTACTTC,CSPDRTPSYEQYF
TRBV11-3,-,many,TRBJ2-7,TGTGCCAGCAGCTTAGATCTTCAAGAGGACGAGCAGTACTTC,CASSLDLQEDEQYF
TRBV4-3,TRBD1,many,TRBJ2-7,TGCGCCAGCAGCCAATTCTTCACCGGGACAGGGGTTTACGAGCAGTACTTC,CASSQFFTGTGVYEQYF
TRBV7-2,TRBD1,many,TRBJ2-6,TGTGCCAGCAGCCGGGACAGCTCTGGGGCCAACGTCCTGACTTTC,CASSRDSSGANVLTF
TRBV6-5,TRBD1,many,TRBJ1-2,TGTGCCTCCCGCCCGGGGACAGGGGGTCGTGGCTACACCTTC,CASRPGTGGRGYTF
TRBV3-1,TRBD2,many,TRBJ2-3,TGTGCCAGCAGCCAACCCCGACTAGCGGGAATGGATACGCAGTATTTT,CASSQPRLAGMDTQYF
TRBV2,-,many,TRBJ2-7,TGTGCCAGCAGGCTCGATTCCTACGAGCAGTACTTC,CASRLDSYEQYF
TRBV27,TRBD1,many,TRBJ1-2,TGTGCCAGCAGTTTATCGTACGACAGGGTCGGGGGCTACACCTTC,CASSLSYDRVGGYTF
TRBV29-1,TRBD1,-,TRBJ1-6,TGCAGCGTTGGGGACAGGGAAAATTCACCCCTCCACTTT,CSVGDRENSPLHF
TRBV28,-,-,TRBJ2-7,TGTGCCAGCAGTTTAGCCCGTTACGAGCAGTACTTC,CASSLARYEQYF
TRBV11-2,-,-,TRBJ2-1,TGTGCCAGCAGCCTTAGTGGCGTCTCCTACTACAATGAGCAGTTCTTC,CASSLSGVSYYNEQFF
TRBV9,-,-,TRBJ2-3,TGTGCCAGCAGCTCACGACTCTTTAACACAGATACGCAGTATTTT,CASSSRLFNTDTQYF
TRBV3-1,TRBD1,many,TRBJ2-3,TGTGCCAGCAGCTCGCACAGGGGTGATACGCAGTATTTT,CASSSHRGDTQYF
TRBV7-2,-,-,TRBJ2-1,TGTGCCAGCAGCCCGAGCGGGCTATACAATGAGCAGTTCTTC,CASSPSGLYNEQFF
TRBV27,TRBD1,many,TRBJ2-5,TGTGCCAGCAGTTTCGGGGGCGGACAGGGAGAAGAGACCCAGTACTTC,CASSFGGGQGEETQYF
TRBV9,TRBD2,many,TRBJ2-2,TGTGCCAGCAGCGTATATTTGGGACTAGCGGGAGTCACCGGGGAGCTGTTTTTT,CASSVYLGLAGVTGELFF
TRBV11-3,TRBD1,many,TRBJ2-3,TGTGCCAGCAGCCAAGGGGACAGGGCGGGAGCAGATACGCAGTATTTT,CASSQGDRAGADTQYF
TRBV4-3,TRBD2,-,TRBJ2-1,TGCGCCGGCAGCCAAGTTGTACTGGCGGGACTATACAATGAGCAGTTCTTC,CAGSQVVLAGLYNEQFF
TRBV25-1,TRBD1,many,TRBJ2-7,TGTGCCAGCAGCGATCCCGGGACAGGGGGGACCTACGAGCAGTACTTC,CASSDPGTGGTYEQYF
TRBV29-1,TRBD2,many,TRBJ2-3,TGCAGCGGGGGACTAGCGGGAACAGATACGCAGTATTTT,CSGGLAGTDTQYF
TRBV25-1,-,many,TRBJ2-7,TGTGCCAGCAGTGGTTCGACAGGCTCCTACGAGCAGTACTTC,CASSGSTGSYEQYF
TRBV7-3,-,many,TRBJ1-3,TGTGCCAGCAGCCTACCTCACACTAGAGACACCGCCCGGATCCTCTCTGGAAACACCATATATTTT,CASSLPHTRDTARILSGNTIYF
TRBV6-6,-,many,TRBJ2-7,TGTGCCAGCAGTTACAGTGCAGGCGAGCAGTACTTC,CASSYSAGEQYF
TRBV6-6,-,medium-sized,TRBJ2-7,TGTGCCAGCAGTTACTCAGATCGCACGGGACGGTGGGAGCAGTACTTC,CASSYSDRTGRWEQYF
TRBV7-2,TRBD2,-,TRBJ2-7,TGTGCCAGCAGCTTCCGCCTTACTAGCGGGAAGACCTACGAGCAGTACTTC,CASSFRLTSGKTYEQYF
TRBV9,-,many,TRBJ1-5,TGTGCCAGCAGCGCGGGAGACGGGAGGGTCAATCAGCCCCAGCATTTT,CASSAGDGRVNQPQHF
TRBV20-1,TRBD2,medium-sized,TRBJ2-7,TGCAGTGCAACACCCTTAGCGGGAGTGATCTACGAGCAGTACTTC,CSATPLAGVIYEQYF
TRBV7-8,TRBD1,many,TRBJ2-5,TGTGCCAGCAGCGACATACCGACAGGGTTAGAGACCCAGTACTTC,CASSDIPTGLETQYF
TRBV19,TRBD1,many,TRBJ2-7,TGTGCCAGTAGTATAGTTTCAGAAGGACAGGGAGACTACGAGCAGTACTTC,CASSIVSEGQGDYEQYF
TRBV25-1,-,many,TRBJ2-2,TGTGCCAGCACCCCTGGGTGGCAAGATAACACCGGGGAGCTGTTTTTT,CASTPGWQDNTGELFF
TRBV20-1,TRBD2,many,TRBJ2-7,TGCAGTGCTCCCGGGGAGCGGGAGGGTTTGGTCTACGAGCAGTACTTC,CSAPGEREGLVYEQYF
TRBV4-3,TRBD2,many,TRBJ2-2,TGCGCCAGCAGCCAAGTACTAGCGGGAGGACCGAACACCGGGGAGCTGTTTTTT,CASSQVLAGGPNTGELFF
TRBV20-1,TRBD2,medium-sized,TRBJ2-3,TGCAGTGCTAGAGTAGGCCTAGCGGGGGCAGATACGCAGTATTTT,CSARVGLAGADTQYF
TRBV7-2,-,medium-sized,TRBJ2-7,TGTGCCAGCAGCTTAACAGGGAACCACGAGCAGTACTTC,CASSLTGNHEQYF